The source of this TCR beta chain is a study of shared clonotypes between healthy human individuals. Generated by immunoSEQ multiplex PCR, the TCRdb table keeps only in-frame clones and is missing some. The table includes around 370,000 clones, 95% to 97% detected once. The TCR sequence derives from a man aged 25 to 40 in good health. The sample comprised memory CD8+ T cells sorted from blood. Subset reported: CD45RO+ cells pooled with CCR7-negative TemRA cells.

CDR3 in amino acids: CAWFPGRGTEAFF. CDR3 coding DNA: TGTGCCTGGTTCCCAGGGCGGGGCACTGAAGCTTTCTTT. V usage is TRBV30 and J usage is TRBJ1-1; D is possibly TRBD1 (5 bases). V lost 5 bases, J lost 4 bases, and 14 bases lay in between. The CDR3 covers 13 residues. CDR1 and CDR2 (germline): GTSNPN, SVGIG (reference sequence). The entire variable domain, with the rest obtained from reference TRBV30 and TRBJ1-1, is as follows: SQTIHQWPATLVQPVGSPLSLECTVEGTSNPNLYWYRQAAGRGLQLLFYSVGIGQISSEVPQNLSASRPQDRQFILSSKKLLLSDSGFYLCAWFPGRGTEAFFGQGTRLTVV.